Below, 24 T cell receptor gamma chains from the same sample are listed, as sequenced in a study of γδ T cells in repeated Plasmodium falciparum infection. TCRdb re-called the multiplex PCR reads through CATT. The sample records about 14,000 gamma-chain clones, roughly 1.5% being singletons. Flow sorting of PBMC yielded separate Vgamma9/Vdelta2+ and Vdelta2-negative gammadelta T cell populations for bulk repertoire analysis. What was sequenced was gamma-delta T cells from blood. Receptors originate from a pool of human donors (malaria-infected and uninfected, not separated).

As regards this clone: The TCRdb protein comes from a much larger clone and disagrees with this DNA's translation at residue 14, likely due to a read error; the protein given here is derived from the DNA. The chain combines TRGV9 with TRGJ1 or TRGJ2. Assignment of the J gene here rests on matching the DNA to germline, because TCRdb gives none. Germline values: CDR1 GITISATS, CDR2 ISYDGTV (reference sequence). This CDR3 region has 17 residues. V gave up 2 bases and J gave up 12 bases; unmatched junction bases: 25. CDR3 protein: CALWEARTPLGSDRKLF. The CDR3 DNA follows: TGTGCCTTGTGGGAGGCTCGAACGCCGCTTGGGTCGGATAGGAAACTCTTT.

This clone was counted at least ten times. The protein recorded in TCRdb matches a much larger clone and deviates from this DNA's translation at residue 10, suggesting a read error; the protein here is obtained by translating the DNA. This chain links TRGV9 with TRGJ1 or TRGJ2. In the absence of a J gene in TCRdb, the DNA was matched to germline to assign it here. CDR3 size: 13 residues. From germline, CDR1 is GITISATS and CDR2 ISYDGTV (reference sequence). Here the CDR3 DNA reads TGTGCCTTGTGGGAGGAAAACTATTATGAGAAACTCTTT. Its protein product is CALWEENYYEKLF.

Remarks on this clone: For this DNA, TCRdb reports the protein of a much larger clone, which diverges at residue 6, most likely from a read error; the protein presented here is translated directly from the DNA. The chain uses TRGV9 and TRGJP. TCRdb does not report a J gene; here it was assigned by matching the DNA to germline references. The CDR3 consists of 17 residues. Per the germline V gene, CDR1 is GITISATS and CDR2 is ISYDGTV (reference sequence). Unmatched junction bases numbered 8, after V lost 5 bases and J lost 4 bases. CDR3 loop: CALWVAVQELGKKIKVF. In DNA form, the CDR3 reads TGTGCCTTGTGGGTGGCGGTACAAGAGTTGGGCAAAAAAATCAAGGTATTT.

This clone was recorded a few times. This DNA's translation and the protein TCRdb lists, from a much larger clone, do not match at residue 13, likely due to a read error; the protein shown is translated from the DNA. The V gene is TRGV9, but the J gene lacks a call. Germline CDR1 is GITISATS and CDR2 is ISYDGTV (reference sequence). This CDR3 has 15 amino acids. CDR3 DNA: TGTGCCTTGTGGGAGGTAGGATTATTGGATTATAAGAGACTCTTT. Translated, it gives CALWEVGLLDYKRLF.

This clone showed up many times. This DNA's translation differs at residue 12 from TCRdb's protein, which comes from a much larger clone; a read error is likely, and the protein shown is translated from the DNA. The gene calls are TRGV9 and TRGJ1 or TRGJ2. This CDR3 is 15 amino acids long. Per germline, CDR1 GITISATS and CDR2 ISYDGTV (reference sequence). As DNA, the CDR3 is TGTGCCTTGTACCTTTATTCTTCGAATTATTATAGGAAACTCTTT. Its translation: CALYLYSSNYYRKLF.

At least ten counts were recorded for this clone. It differs at one base from a far larger clone, so likely a read error. Other DNA sequences in the same sample also yield this CDR3. The chain links TRGV9 to TRGJP. Assignment of the J gene here rests on matching the DNA to germline, because TCRdb gives none. The CDR3 has 20 amino acids. V lost 0 bases and J lost 8; bases outside the gene matches: 16. The germline V gene encodes CDR1 GITISATS and CDR2 ISYDGTV (reference sequence). The CDR3 coding sequence is TGTGCCTTGTGGGAGGTGGAACAATGGGGCAAAAAGTTGGGCAAAAAAATCAAGGTATTT. Translating it yields CALWEVEQWGKKLGKKIKVF.

This clone was counted ten times or more. This sequence joins TRGV2 and TRGJ1 or TRGJ2. Germline V gives CDR1 EGSNGY, CDR2 YDSYNSKV. After removal of 9 bases from V and 4 bases from J, the junction contained 15 bases not matched to a gene. The CDR3 runs 14 residues. As DNA, the CDR3 is TGTGCCACCGTACCAATACCGCAGTATTATAAGAAACTCTTT. Amino acids: CATVPIPQYYKKLF.

Of note for this clone: With only one base between it and a far larger clone, this is likely a read error. Other nucleotide sequences in the sample specify the same CDR3. The chain recombines TRGV9 with TRGJ1 or TRGJ2. No J segment appears in TCRdb, so it was assigned here by matching the sequence to germline. V gave up 1 base and J gave up 0 bases; unmatched junction bases: 6. Germline loops: CDR1 GITISATS, CDR2 ISYDGTV (reference sequence). This CDR3 has 15 amino acids. The DNA of the CDR3 is TGTGCCTTGTGGGAGGTTCCACGGAATTATTATAAGAAACTCTTT. It specifies CALWEVPRNYYKKLF.

This clone was detected ten times or more. The protein TCRdb lists belongs to a much larger clone and differs from this DNA's translation at residue 7, which points to a read error; the protein shown is made from the DNA. V and J are TRGV9 and TRGJP. Since TCRdb gives no J gene, matching the DNA to germline was used here to assign it. The trim removed 1 base at V and 6 bases at J, leaving 6 bases unmatched. Germline lookup yields CDR1 GITISATS and CDR2 ISYDGTV (reference sequence). The CDR3 has 17 residues. The CDR3 bases are TGTGCCTTGTGGGAGGTTAGTGGAGAGTTGGGCAAAAAAATCAAGGTATTT. Translated, it gives CALWEVSGELGKKIKVF.

Comments on this clone: Translating this DNA gives a protein that differs at residue 5 from the TCRdb one, which belongs to a much larger clone; a read error is likely, and the protein shown is this translation. V is TRGV9 and J is TRGJ1 or TRGJ2. Because TCRdb records no J gene, it was assigned here through a match of the DNA to germline. CDR1 is GITISATS, CDR2 ISYDGTV, per germline (reference sequence). CDR3 length: 13 residues. V lost 5 bases to trimming and J lost 6 bases; unmatched junction nucleotides: 10. CDR3 region: CALWGSGGYKKLF. CDR3 DNA: TGTGCCTTGTGGGGGAGCGGCGGTTATAAGAAACTCTTT.

This clone was seen a few times. A far larger clone is one nucleotide away, so this likely arose from a read error. Other DNA variants within this sample encode the same CDR3. This chain uses TRGV2 with TRGJP. This CDR3 has 17 residues. The germline CDR1 and CDR2 sequences are EGSNGY and YDSYNSKV. The CDR3 DNA reads TGTGCTACCTGGGACGGTCGAAAAGAGTTGGGCAAAAAAATCAAGGTATTT. Protein product: CATWDGRKELGKKIKVF.

On this clone: The protein recorded in TCRdb matches a much larger clone and deviates from this DNA's translation at residue 3, suggesting a read error; the protein here is obtained by translating the DNA. The chain links TRGV9 to TRGJ1 or TRGJ2. Matching the DNA to germline supplied the J gene, which TCRdb does not give. Germline V gene lookup returns CDR1 GITISATS and CDR2 ISYDGTV (reference sequence). The CDR3 has 13 amino acids. CDR3 sequence (DNA): TGTGCCTCGTGGGAGGTGAGGGGGGATAAGAAACTCTTT. Its protein product is CASWEVRGDKKLF.

This clone turned up a few times. The mismatch at residue 7 between this DNA's translation and the TCRdb protein of a much larger clone likely reflects a read error; the protein shown is translated from the DNA. The CDR3: CALWDAHKKLF. The DNA for the CDR3 is TGTGCCTTGTGGGACGCGCATAAGAAACTCTTT. J is TRGJ1 or TRGJ2 and V is TRGV9. V shed 4 bases, J shed 8 bases, and the junction held 5 bases outside the gene matches. The germline V gene has CDR1 GITISATS and CDR2 ISYDGTV (reference sequence). The CDR3 consists of 11 residues.

In regard to this clone: This likely stems from a read error, as it lies one base from a far larger clone. Other DNA sequences of this sample code for an identical CDR3. V gene TRGV9 combines with J gene TRGJP. Germline matching of the DNA provided the J gene here, since TCRdb leaves it blank. In germline, CDR1 is GITISATS, CDR2 ISYDGTV (reference sequence). This CDR3 has 16 residues. DNA of the CDR3: TGTGCTTTGTGGGACCAGCAAGAGTTGGGCAAAAAAATCAAGGTATTT. This sequence encodes CALWDQQELGKKIKVF.

About this clone itself: TCRdb's protein for this DNA is that of a much larger clone and differs from the translation at residue 3, likely a read error; the protein shown is the DNA translation. This rearrangement joins TRGV9 to TRGJ1 or TRGJ2. Here the J gene came from matching the DNA to germline, since TCRdb omits it. The CDR3 has 15 residues. Germline V gene lookup returns CDR1 GITISATS and CDR2 ISYDGTV (reference sequence). The CDR3 region is CASWEANGGYYKKLF. The CDR3 DNA reads TGTGCCTCGTGGGAGGCTAACGGGGGGTATTATAAGAAACTCTTT.

At least ten counts were recorded for this clone. TCRdb's listed protein matches a much larger clone and diverges from this DNA's translation at residue 14, likely through a read error; the protein shown comes from the DNA. Other DNA sequences in the sample encode the same CDR3. The chain employs TRGV9 and TRGJP. Here the J gene came from matching the DNA to germline, since TCRdb omits it. The CDR3 is made up of 17 amino acids. Germline values: CDR1 GITISATS, CDR2 ISYDGTV (reference sequence). The CDR3 is CALWEVPQELGKKVKVF. The DNA of the CDR3 is TGTGCCTTGTGGGAGGTGCCTCAAGAGTTGGGCAAAAAAGTCAAGGTATTT.

This clone was counted many times. With only one base between it and a far larger clone, this is likely a read error. The chain links TRGV3 to TRGJ1 or TRGJ2. Germline V gene lookup returns CDR1 VTNTFY and CDR2 YDVSTARD (reference sequence). The CDR3 consists of 11 residues. CDR3 sequence reads: CATWDKTKKLF. The CDR3 DNA follows: TGTGCCACCTGGGACAAAACCAAGAAGCTCTTT.

This clone was counted ten times or more. This DNA translates differently at residue 8 from the TCRdb protein, which is that of a much larger clone; a read error is likely, and the protein shown is the DNA's own translation. This sequence joins TRGV9 and TRGJ1 or TRGJ2. The J gene was not available in TCRdb and was assigned here by matching the DNA to germline segments. J gave up 1 base and V 0 bases, and 12 bases lay outside the gene matches. CDR1 is GITISATS and CDR2 is ISYDGTV in the germline V gene (reference sequence). The CDR3 extends over 17 amino acids. The CDR3 loop reads CALWEVLRIGNYYKKLF. In DNA, the CDR3 is TGTGCCTTGTGGGAGGTGCTTAGGATAGGAAATTATTATAAGAAACTCTTT.

This clone was seen only a few times. The translation of this DNA and the TCRdb protein of a much larger clone differ at residue 7, probably owing to a read error; the protein shown here is translated from the DNA. This chain's CDR3 is CALWEVYGHELGKKIKVF. In DNA, the CDR3 is TGTGCCTTGTGGGAGGTGTATGGACACGAGTTGGGCAAAAAAATCAAGGTATTT. V gene TRGV9 combines with J gene TRGJP. No J gene was available from TCRdb, and it was assigned here by a germline match of the DNA. V shed 0 bases and J 7 bases; nucleotides not matched to a gene: 9. The CDR3 totals 18 residues. Germline CDR1 GITISATS, CDR2 ISYDGTV (reference sequence).

This clone has a handful of counts. The TCRdb record carries a much larger clone's protein, which differs from this DNA's translation at residue 8; a read error is the likely cause, and the protein listed here is the DNA translation. The V call is TRGV8, the J call TRGJ1 or TRGJ2. This CDR3 is 13 amino acids long. V shed 0 bases, J shed 6 bases, and the junction held 5 bases outside the gene matches. From germline, CDR1 is VENAVY and CDR2 YDSYNSRV. The CDR3 DNA reads as TGTGCCACCTGGGATAGGCGATGTTATAAGAAACTCTTT. It translates to CATWDRRCYKKLF.

Worth noting for this clone: The protein TCRdb gives is from a much larger clone and does not agree with this DNA's translation at residue 4, likely a read error; the protein shown here comes from the DNA. This chain joins TRGV3 and TRGJP. The CDR3 has 18 amino acids. The germline V gene has CDR1 VTNTFY and CDR2 YDVSTARD (reference sequence). The CDR3 nucleotides are TGTGCCACCCGGGACGTGTCAACGCAAGAGTTGGGCAAAAAAATCAAGGTATTT. This gives the protein CATRDVSTQELGKKIKVF.

This clone was observed a handful of times. TCRdb's protein for this DNA is that of a much larger clone and differs from the translation at residue 9, likely a read error; the protein shown is the DNA translation. The chain links TRGV5 to TRGJ1 or TRGJ2. The J gene, not given by TCRdb, was assigned here from a germline match of the nucleotide sequence. With 3 bases clipped from V and 8 bases from J, the junction kept 10 bases outside the gene matches. The CDR3 is 13 residues long. Germline V gives CDR1 VINAFY, CDR2 YDVSNSKD. CDR3 bases: TGTGCCACCTGGGACCCGCAATATGATAAGAAACTCTTT. Its translation is CATWDPQYDKKLF.

There are a few counts of this clone. This sequence is one base from a far larger clone and is likely a read error. Other nucleotide sequences from this sample produce the same CDR3. The chain employs TRGV9 and TRGJP. Since TCRdb gives no J gene, matching the DNA to germline was used here to assign it. The CDR3 covers 16 residues. Germline V gene data show CDR1 as GITISATS and CDR2 as ISYDGTV (reference sequence). This CDR3 reads CALWELRELGKKIKVF. CDR3 coding DNA: TGTGCCTTGTGGGAGCTCCGGGAGTTAGGCAAAAAAATCAAGGTATTT.

This clone appeared a few times. Translating this DNA gives a protein that differs at residue 5 from the TCRdb one, which belongs to a much larger clone; a read error is likely, and the protein shown is this translation. The rearrangement uses TRGV8 and TRGJP2. TCRdb offers no J gene call, so here the DNA was matched to germline to obtain one. This CDR3 has 15 residues. The germline V gene encodes CDR1 VENAVY and CDR2 YDSYNSRV. CDR3 coding DNA: TGTGCCACCTGGGGTAGGTGCACTAGTGATTGGATCAAGACGTTT. It encodes CATWGRCTSDWIKTF.